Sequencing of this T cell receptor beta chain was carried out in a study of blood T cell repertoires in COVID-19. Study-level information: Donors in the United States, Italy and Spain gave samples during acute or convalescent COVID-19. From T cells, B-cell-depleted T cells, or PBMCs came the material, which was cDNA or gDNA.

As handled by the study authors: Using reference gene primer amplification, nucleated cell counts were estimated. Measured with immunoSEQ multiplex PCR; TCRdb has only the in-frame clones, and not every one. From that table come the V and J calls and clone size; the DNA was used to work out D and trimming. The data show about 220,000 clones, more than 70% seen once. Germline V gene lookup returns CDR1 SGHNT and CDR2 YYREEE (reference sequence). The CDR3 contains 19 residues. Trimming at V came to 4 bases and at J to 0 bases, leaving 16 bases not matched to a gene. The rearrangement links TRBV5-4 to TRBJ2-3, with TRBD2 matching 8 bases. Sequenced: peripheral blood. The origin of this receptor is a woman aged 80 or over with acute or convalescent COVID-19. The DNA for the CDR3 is TGTGCCAGCAGCCTGCGGCTAGCGGGCGGTCTTCGAAGCACAGATACGCAGTATTTT. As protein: CASSLRLAGGLRSTDTQYF.